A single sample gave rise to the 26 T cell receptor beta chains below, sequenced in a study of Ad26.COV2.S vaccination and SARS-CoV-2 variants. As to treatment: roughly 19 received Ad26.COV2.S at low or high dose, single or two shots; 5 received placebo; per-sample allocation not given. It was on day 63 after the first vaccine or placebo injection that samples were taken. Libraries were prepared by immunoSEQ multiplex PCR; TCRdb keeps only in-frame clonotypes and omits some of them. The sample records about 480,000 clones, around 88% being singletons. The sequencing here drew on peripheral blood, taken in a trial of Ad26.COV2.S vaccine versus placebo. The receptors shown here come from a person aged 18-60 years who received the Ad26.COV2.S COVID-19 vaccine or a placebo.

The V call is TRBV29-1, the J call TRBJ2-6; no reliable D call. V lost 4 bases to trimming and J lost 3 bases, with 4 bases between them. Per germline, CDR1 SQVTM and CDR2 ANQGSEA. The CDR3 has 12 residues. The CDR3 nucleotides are TGCAGCGTTGGTTTTGGGGCCAACGTCCTGACTTTC. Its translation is CSVGFGANVLTF.

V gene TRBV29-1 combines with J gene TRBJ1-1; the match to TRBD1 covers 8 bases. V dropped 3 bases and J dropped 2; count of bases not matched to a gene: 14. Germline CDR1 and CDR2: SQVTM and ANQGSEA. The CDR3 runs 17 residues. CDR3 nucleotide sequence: TGCAGCGTTGAGCGATGGACAGGGCGGGGGTCAAACACTGAAGCTTTCTTT. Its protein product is CSVERWTGRGSNTEAFF.

This CDR3 is CASSQGAGLTYEQYF. CDR3 coding DNA: TGTGCCAGCAGCCAAGGAGCGGGCCTAACTTACGAGCAGTACTTC. V usage is TRBV3-1 (or the pseudogene TRBV3-2) and J usage is TRBJ2-7, with TRBD2 as a possible D gene (6 bases). From germline, CDR1 is LGHDT and CDR2 YNNKEL (reference sequence). V was cut by 1 base and J by 4 bases, with 14 bases left in between. The CDR3 runs 15 residues.

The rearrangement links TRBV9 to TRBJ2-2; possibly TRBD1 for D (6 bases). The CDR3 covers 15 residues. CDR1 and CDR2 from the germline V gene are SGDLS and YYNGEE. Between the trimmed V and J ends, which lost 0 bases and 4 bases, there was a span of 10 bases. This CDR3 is CASSVAGAGTGELFF. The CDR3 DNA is TGTGCCAGCAGCGTAGCAGGGGCGGGCACCGGGGAGCTGTTTTTT.

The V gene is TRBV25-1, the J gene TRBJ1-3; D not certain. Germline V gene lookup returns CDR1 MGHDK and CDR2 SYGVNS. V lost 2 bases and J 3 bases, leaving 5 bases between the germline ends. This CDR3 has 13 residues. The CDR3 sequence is CASSEAGGNTIYF. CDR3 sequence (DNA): TGTGCCAGCAGTGAAGCAGGTGGAAACACCATATATTTT. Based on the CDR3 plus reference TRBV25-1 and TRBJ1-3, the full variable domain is EADIYQTPRYLVIGTGKKITLECSQTMGHDKMYWYQQDPGMELHLIHYSYGVNSTEKGDLSSESTVSRIRTEHFPLTLESARPSHTSQYLCASSEAGGNTIYFGEGSWLTVV.

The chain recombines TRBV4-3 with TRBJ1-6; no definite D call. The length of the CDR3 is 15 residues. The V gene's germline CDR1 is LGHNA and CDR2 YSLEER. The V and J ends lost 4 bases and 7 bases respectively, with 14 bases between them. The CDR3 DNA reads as TGCGCCAGCAGCCGCCGGGCCCTGTCGAATTCACCCCTCCACTTT. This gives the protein CASSRRALSNSPLHF.

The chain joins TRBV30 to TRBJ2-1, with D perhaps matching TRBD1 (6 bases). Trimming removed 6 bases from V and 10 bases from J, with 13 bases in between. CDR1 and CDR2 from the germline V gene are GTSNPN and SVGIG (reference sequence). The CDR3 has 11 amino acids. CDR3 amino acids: CACTTGTEQFF. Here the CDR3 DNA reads TGTGCCTGCACTACCGGGACAGAGCAGTTCTTC.

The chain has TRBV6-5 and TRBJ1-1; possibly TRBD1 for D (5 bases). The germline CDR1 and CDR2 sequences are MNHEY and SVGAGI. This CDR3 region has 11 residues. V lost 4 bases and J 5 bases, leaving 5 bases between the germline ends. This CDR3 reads CASSWGTEAFF. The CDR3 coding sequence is TGTGCCAGCAGTTGGGGGACTGAAGCTTTCTTT.

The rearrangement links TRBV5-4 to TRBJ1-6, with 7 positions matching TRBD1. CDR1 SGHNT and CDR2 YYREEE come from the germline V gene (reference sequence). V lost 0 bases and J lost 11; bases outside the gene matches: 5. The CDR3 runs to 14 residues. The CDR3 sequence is CASSLGQGLPPLHF. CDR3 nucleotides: TGTGCCAGCAGCTTGGGACAGGGCCTCCCACCCCTCCACTTT.

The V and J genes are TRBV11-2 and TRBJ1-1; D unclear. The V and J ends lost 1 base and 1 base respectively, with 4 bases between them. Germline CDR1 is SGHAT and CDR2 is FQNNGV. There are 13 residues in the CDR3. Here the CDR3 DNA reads TGTGCCAGCAGCTTAGGGGGGAACACTGAAGCTTTCTTT. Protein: CASSLGGNTEAFF.

The CDR3 loop reads CASSRDRTPSYTF. DNA for the CDR3: TGCGCCAGCAGCCGGGACAGGACTCCATCCTACACCTTC. The chain has TRBV23-1 and TRBJ1-2, with 8 bases that match TRBD1. TRBV23-1 is annotated as an ORF whose role is uncertain. The length of the CDR3 is 13 residues. The V segment lost 6 bases and the J segment 10 bases; nucleotides outside the gene matches: 10.

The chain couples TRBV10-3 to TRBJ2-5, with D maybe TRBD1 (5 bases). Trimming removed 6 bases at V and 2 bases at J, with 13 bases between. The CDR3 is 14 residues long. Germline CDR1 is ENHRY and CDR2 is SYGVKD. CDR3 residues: CAIRAGAVQETQYF. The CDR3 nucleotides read TGTGCCATCAGGGCTGGGGCCGTACAAGAGACCCAGTACTTC.

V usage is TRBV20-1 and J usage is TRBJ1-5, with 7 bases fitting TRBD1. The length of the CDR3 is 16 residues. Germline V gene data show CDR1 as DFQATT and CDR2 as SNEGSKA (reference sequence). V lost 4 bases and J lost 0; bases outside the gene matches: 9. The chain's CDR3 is CSANEPRGLSNQPQHF. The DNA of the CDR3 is TGCAGTGCTAATGAACCAAGGGGGCTTAGCAATCAGCCCCAGCATTTT.

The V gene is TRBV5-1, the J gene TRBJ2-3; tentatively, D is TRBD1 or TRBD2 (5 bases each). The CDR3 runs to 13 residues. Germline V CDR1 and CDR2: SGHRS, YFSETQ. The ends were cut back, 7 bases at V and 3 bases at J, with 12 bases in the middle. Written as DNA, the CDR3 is TGCGCCAGCTCCGAGGGGCGGACAGATACGCAGTATTTT. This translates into CASSEGRTDTQYF.

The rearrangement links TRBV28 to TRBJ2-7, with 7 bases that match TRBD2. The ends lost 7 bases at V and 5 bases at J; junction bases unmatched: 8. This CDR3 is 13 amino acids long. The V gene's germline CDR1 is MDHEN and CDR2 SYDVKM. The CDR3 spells CASKPGGPHEQYF. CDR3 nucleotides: TGTGCCAGCAAACCGGGGGGTCCTCACGAGCAGTACTTC. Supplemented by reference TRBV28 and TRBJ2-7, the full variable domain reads DVKVTQSSRYLVKRTGEKVFLECVQDMDHENMFWYRQDPGLGLRLIYFSYDVKMKEKGDIPEGYSVSREKKERFSLILESASTNQTSMYLCASKPGGPHEQYFGPGTRLTVT.

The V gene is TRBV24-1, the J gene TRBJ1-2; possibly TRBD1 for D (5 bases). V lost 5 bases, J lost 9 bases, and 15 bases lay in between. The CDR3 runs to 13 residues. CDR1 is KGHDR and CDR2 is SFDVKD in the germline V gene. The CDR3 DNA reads TGTGCCACCAGTGGGGGCCCTGGAGTGAGCTACACCTTC. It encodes CATSGGPGVSYTF.

The CDR3 DNA reads as TGTGCCAGCAGCCAGCAGGGGAACGCCTACGAGCAGTACTTC. Its translation: CASSQQGNAYEQYF. V is TRBV3-1 (or the pseudogene TRBV3-2) and J is TRBJ2-7; perhaps TRBD1 as D (6 bases). Trimming took off 3 bases at V and 2 bases at J, with 11 bases between the two ends. Germline values: CDR1 LGHDT, CDR2 YNNKEL (reference sequence). The CDR3 is made up of 14 amino acids.

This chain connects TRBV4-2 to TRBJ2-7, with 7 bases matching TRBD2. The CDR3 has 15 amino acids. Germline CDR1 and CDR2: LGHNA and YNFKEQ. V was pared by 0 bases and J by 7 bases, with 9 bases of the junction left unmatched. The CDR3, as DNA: TGTGCCAGCAGCCAAGATGGGACTACCTCCTGGGAGCAGTACTTC. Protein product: CASSQDGTTSWEQYF.

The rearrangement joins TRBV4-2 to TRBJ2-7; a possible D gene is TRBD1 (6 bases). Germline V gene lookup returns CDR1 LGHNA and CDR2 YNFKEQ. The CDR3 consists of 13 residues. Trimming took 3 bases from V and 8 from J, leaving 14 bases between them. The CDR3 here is CASSQAHREKQYF. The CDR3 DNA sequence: TGTGCCAGCAGCCAGGCGCACAGGGAGAAGCAGTACTTC.

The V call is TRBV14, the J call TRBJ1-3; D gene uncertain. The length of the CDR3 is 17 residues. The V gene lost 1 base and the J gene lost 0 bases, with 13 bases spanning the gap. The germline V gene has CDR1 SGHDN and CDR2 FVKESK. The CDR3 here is CASSQGFLRDSGNTIYF. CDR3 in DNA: TGTGCCAGCAGCCAAGGGTTCCTCAGAGACTCTGGAAACACCATATATTTT.

The CDR3 loop reads CAWSGDVGVPYEQYF. CDR3 nucleotide sequence: TGTGCCTGGAGTGGGGATGTGGGGGTCCCCTACGAGCAGTACTTC. The rearrangement joins TRBV30 to TRBJ2-7; D may correspond to TRBD1 or TRBD2 (5 bases each). From germline, CDR1 is GTSNPN and CDR2 SVGIG (reference sequence). The CDR3 extends over 15 amino acids. Trimming left V 1 base short and J 2 bases short, with 15 bases between.

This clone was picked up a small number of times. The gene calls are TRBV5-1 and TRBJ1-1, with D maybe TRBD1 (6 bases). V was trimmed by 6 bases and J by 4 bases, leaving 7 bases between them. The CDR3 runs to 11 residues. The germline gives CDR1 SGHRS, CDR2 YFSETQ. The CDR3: CASTGATEAFF. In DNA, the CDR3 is TGCGCCAGCACGGGGGCCACTGAAGCTTTCTTT. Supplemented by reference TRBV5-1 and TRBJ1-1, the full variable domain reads KAGVTQTPRYLIKTRGQQVTLSCSPISGHRSVSWYQQTPGQGLQFLFEYFSETQRNKGNFPGRFSGRQFSNSRSEMNVSTLELGDSALYLCASTGATEAFFGQGTRLTVV.

The CDR3 loop reads CAGNLQGLSEKLFF. As DNA, the CDR3 is TGTGCCGGGAACCTACAGGGCCTAAGTGAAAAACTGTTTTTT. The chain recombines TRBV30 with TRBJ1-4; the D gene is possibly TRBD1 (6 bases). Per the germline V gene, CDR1 is GTSNPN and CDR2 is SVGIG (reference sequence). The CDR3 loop spans 14 amino acids. The V end was cut by 8 bases, the J end by 7 bases, with 20 bases between. Using reference TRBV30 and TRBJ1-4 for the parts outside the CDR3, the full variable domain is SQTIHQWPATLVQPVGSPLSLECTVEGTSNPNLYWYRQAAGRGLQLLFYSVGIGQISSEVPQNLSASRPQDRQFILSSKKLLLSDSGFYLCAGNLQGLSEKLFFGSGTQLSVL.

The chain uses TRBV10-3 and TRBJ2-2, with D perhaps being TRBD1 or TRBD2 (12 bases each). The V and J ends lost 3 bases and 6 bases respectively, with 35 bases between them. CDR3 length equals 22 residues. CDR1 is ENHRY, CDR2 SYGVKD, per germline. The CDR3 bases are TGTGCCATCAGTGATGGGACAGGGGGCGCAGCTAGCGGGAGGGCCATTTCCGGGGAGCTGTTTTTT. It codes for CAISDGTGGAASGRAISGELFF.

In DNA, the CDR3 is TGTGCCAGCAGCAAAGGACTAGCGGGGACCACCGGGCACGAGCAGTACTTC. Translated: CASSKGLAGTTGHEQYF. This rearrangement joins TRBV9 to TRBJ2-7, with TRBD2 matching 12 bases. The germline gives CDR1 SGDLS, CDR2 YYNGEE. V was pared by 4 bases and J by 5 bases, with 13 bases of the junction left unmatched. The CDR3 is 17 amino acids.

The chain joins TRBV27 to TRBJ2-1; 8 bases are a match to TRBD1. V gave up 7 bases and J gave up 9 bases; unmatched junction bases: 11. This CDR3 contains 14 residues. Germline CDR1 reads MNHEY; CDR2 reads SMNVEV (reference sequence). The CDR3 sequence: CASTLGRGQGEQFF. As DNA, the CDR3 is TGTGCCAGCACCCTCGGCAGGGGGCAGGGTGAGCAGTTCTTC.